The 18 T cell receptor beta chains below all came from one sample that was sequenced in a study of blood T cells in healthy people across ages. Using a J-beta primer mix together with a sample-barcoded 5' primer, a second PCR was run for roughly 6 to 12 cycles. TCRdb recomputed calls from the 5' RACE reads with MiXCR, one row per CDR3 protein. The sample consists of about 1,400,000 distinct CDR3 sequences, roughly 64% of them appearing once. The source material was blood. These receptors were obtained from a man aged 18 to 30 in good health.

This clonotype is a singleton in its sample. This rearrangement joins TRBV5-1 to TRBJ2-2, with D unresolved. The V end lost 7 bases, the J end lost 8 bases, and 12 bases lay between the germline ends. This CDR3 has 12 amino acids. In germline, CDR1 is SGHRS, CDR2 YFSETQ. The CDR3 sequence is CASGNRDGELFF. As DNA, the CDR3 is TGCGCCAGCGGGAATAGAGATGGGGAGCTGTTTTTT. The full variable domain, in which reference TRBV5-1 and TRBJ2-2 provide the parts outside the CDR3, is KAGVTQTPRYLIKTRGQQVTLSCSPISGHRSVSWYQQTPGQGLQFLFEYFSETQRNKGNFPGRFSGRQFSNSRSEMNVSTLELGDSALYLCASGNRDGELFFGEGSRLTVL.

This chain connects TRBV27 to TRBJ2-1; TRBD2 matches 8 bases. Trimming took 3 bases from V and 9 from J; bases not matched to a gene: 7. The germline gives CDR1 MNHEY, CDR2 SMNVEV (reference sequence). The CDR3 consists of 14 residues. For the CDR3, the DNA is TGTGCCAGCAGTTTCCCGGGGGGGCCTAGTGAGCAGTTCTTC. The encoded protein is CASSFPGGPSEQFF.

V gene TRBV4-3 combines with J gene TRBJ2-4, with TRBD2 matching 10 bases. V was pared by 1 base and J by 0 bases, with 9 bases of the junction left unmatched. The CDR3 runs to 19 residues. Germline lookup yields CDR1 LGHNA and CDR2 YSLEER. CDR3 in DNA: TGCGCCAGCAGCCAAGTTACTAGCGGGGCCCCGGGAGCCAAAAACATTCAGTACTTC. Translation: CASSQVTSGAPGAKNIQYF.

This clonotype has more than one count but fewer than ten. This chain uses TRBV12-3 or TRBV12-4 with TRBJ2-1; possibly TRBD1 or TRBD2 for D (6 bases each). The V and J ends lost 4 bases and 6 bases respectively, with 19 bases between them. This CDR3 contains 16 residues. The CDR3, as DNA: TGTGCCAGCAGTTCCCAGTGGACCGGAGGGGGCAATGAGCAGTTCTTC. It yields the protein CASSSQWTGGGNEQFF.

This chain joins TRBV29-1 and TRBJ2-7; D gene ambiguous. The CDR3 extends over 12 amino acids. The germline V and J ends were trimmed by 1 base and 7 bases, with 11 bases remaining between them. The V gene's germline CDR1 is SQVTM and CDR2 ANQGSEA. The CDR3 DNA follows: TGCAGCGTTGAAGTCCGATCTCGGGAGCAGTACTTC. Residues: CSVEVRSREQYF.

This clonotype was picked up one time. The CDR3 DNA reads TGCGCCAGCAAGCAGAGCATGAACACTGAAGCTTTCTTT. Translating gives CASKQSMNTEAFF. The V and J genes are TRBV4-1 and TRBJ1-1; D uncertain. This CDR3 contains 13 residues. The germline V and J ends were trimmed by 7 bases and 0 bases, with 9 bases remaining between them. CDR1 is MGHRA and CDR2 is YSYEKL in the germline V gene.

J is TRBJ1-2 and V is TRBV10-3, with D possibly matching TRBD1 (5 bases). V was cut by 2 bases and J by 9 bases, with 10 bases left in between. Germline loops: CDR1 ENHRY, CDR2 SYGVKD. The CDR3 runs to 12 residues. The CDR3 is CAISEPGLSYTF. CDR3 in DNA: TGTGCCATCAGTGAGCCAGGGCTTAGCTACACCTTC.

The chain carries TRBV11-2 and TRBJ2-7, with a weak D call TRBD2 (5 bases). The germline V and J ends were trimmed by 4 bases and 6 bases, with 19 bases remaining between them. Germline CDR1 is SGHAT and CDR2 is FQNNGV. The CDR3 loop spans 15 amino acids. CDR3 sequence (DNA): TGTGCCAGCAGCTCCACGGACTGGATAACGGGCGAGCAGTACTTC. Translating gives CASSSTDWITGEQYF. Supplemented by reference TRBV11-2 and TRBJ2-7, the full variable domain reads EAGVAQSPRYKIIEKRQSVAFWCNPISGHATLYWYQQILGQGPKLLIQFQNNGVVDDSQLPKDRFSAERLKGVDSTLKIQPAKLEDSAVYLCASSSTDWITGEQYFGPGTRLTVT.

This clonotype was detected only a few times. J is TRBJ2-5 and V is TRBV6-5; perhaps TRBD2 as D (5 bases). V lost 11 bases, J lost 2 bases, and 12 bases lay in between. The CDR3 has 12 residues. Per germline, CDR1 MNHEY and CDR2 SVGAGI. In DNA, the CDR3 is TGTGCCGTGGGAGTACGGCAAGAGACCCAGTACTTC. Amino acid sequence: CAVGVRQETQYF.

This chain uses TRBV12-5 with TRBJ2-3; 7 bases align to TRBD1. CDR1 and CDR2 from the germline V gene are LGHNT and FRNRAP. The CDR3 runs to 15 residues. The V gene end was trimmed by 3 bases and the J gene end by 3 bases; junction bases not matched to a gene: 6. The CDR3 here is CASGLGTVETDTQYF. The DNA of the CDR3 is TGTGCTAGTGGTTTAGGGACAGTTGAGACAGATACGCAGTATTTT.

J is TRBJ2-7 and V is TRBV5-1, with a tentative D call TRBD1 (5 bases). Between the trimmed V and J ends, which lost 3 bases and 0 bases, there was a span of 13 bases. CDR1 and CDR2 (germline): SGHRS, YFSETQ. This CDR3 is 15 amino acids long. CDR3 bases: TGCGCCAGCAGCTCCCGACAGATGATCTCCTACGAGCAGTACTTC. Translation gives CASSSRQMISYEQYF.

This clonotype was detected only a few times. The genes are TRBV6-1 and TRBJ1-1; the D gene is possibly TRBD1 (6 bases). The germline V gene has CDR1 MNHNS and CDR2 SASEGT. The CDR3 spans 15 residues. The V and J ends lost 5 bases and 1 base respectively, with 14 bases between them. The CDR3 here is CASSRRTAKNTEAFF. As DNA, the CDR3 is TGTGCCAGCAGTAGAAGGACAGCAAAGAACACTGAAGCTTTCTTT.

The chain recombines TRBV7-6 with TRBJ2-1; 9 bases are shared with TRBD2. Germline V gene sequence: CDR1 SGHVS, CDR2 FNYEAQ. The CDR3 totals 15 residues. J was trimmed by 7 bases and V by 1 base; bases with no gene match: 5. The CDR3 DNA sequence: TGTGCCAGCAGCTTAGGACTAGCGGCTGAGAATGAGCAGTTCTTC. As protein: CASSLGLAAENEQFF. The entire variable domain, with the rest obtained from reference TRBV7-6 and TRBJ2-1, is as follows: GAGVSQSPRYKVTKRGQDVALRCDPISGHVSLYWYRQALGQGPEFLTYFNYEAQQDKSGLPNDRFSAERPEGSISTLTIQRTEQRDSAMYRCASSLGLAAENEQFFGPGTRLTVL.

There are a few counts of this clonotype. The chain is built from TRBV4-1 and TRBJ2-3; D is uncertain. The CDR3 sequence is 15 residues long. Germline CDR1 and CDR2: MGHRA and YSYEKL. The V gene lost 0 bases and the J gene lost 1 base, with 8 bases spanning the gap. The CDR3 nucleotides read TGCGCCAGCAGCCAAGATAGGGCAGGCACAGATACGCAGTATTTT. This gives the protein CASSQDRAGTDTQYF.

V usage is TRBV13 and J usage is TRBJ2-1, with 11 bases matching TRBD1. CDR3 length equals 14 residues. The V and J ends lost 8 bases and 13 bases, in that order; junction bases with no gene match: 13. Germline V gives CDR1 PRHDT, CDR2 FYEKMQ (reference sequence). CDR3 nucleotides: TGTGCCAGCCGTTTGGAAGGACAGGGGGCGCGACAGTTCTTC. It specifies CASRLEGQGARQFF.

This chain uses TRBV11-3 with TRBJ2-2; D is unresolved. The V end was cut by 5 bases, the J end by 6 bases, with 10 bases between. This CDR3 is built from 13 residues. Germline CDR1 SGHNT, CDR2 YENEEA. The CDR3 DNA is TGTGCCAGCAGCCCCTCGGTCCCCGGGGAGCTGTTTTTT. Its translation is CASSPSVPGELFF. The full variable domain, with the rest looked up from reference TRBV11-3 and TRBJ2-2, is EAGVVQSPRYKIIEKKQPVAFWCNPISGHNTLYWYLQNLGQGPELLIRYENEEAVDDSQLPKDRFSAERLKGVDSTLKIQPAELGDSAVYLCASSPSVPGELFFGEGSRLTVL.

This sequence joins TRBV29-1 and TRBJ2-1; D uncertain. The last part of the DNA fits TRBJ2-7 better; the J call may be wrong. CDR1 is SQVTM and CDR2 is ANQGSEA in the germline V gene. This CDR3 is 10 amino acids long. In DNA form, the CDR3 reads TGCAGCGTTCAAAGCAATGAGCAGTACTTC. Its translation: CSVQSNEQYF.

The chain has TRBV6-2 or TRBV6-3 and TRBJ2-1; no firm D call. V shed 2 bases and J shed 14 bases, with 13 bases lying between them. Germline V gene lookup returns CDR1 MNHEY and CDR2 SVGEGT. The CDR3 has 12 residues. The CDR3 loop is CASSYVRAAEFF. The DNA for the CDR3 is TGTGCCAGCAGTTACGTAAGGGCGGCCGAGTTCTTC.